Sequencing of this TCR beta chain was carried out in a study of shared clonotypes between healthy human individuals (dated by TCRdb to about 2020). About the study as a whole: The cohort comprised a couple of women and a few men aged 18 to 49 years. The study deeply sequenced blood TCR repertoires of several healthy adults to estimate repertoire size and the extent of clonotype sharing between individuals. Per donor, leukapheresis produced somewhere between about 0.94 and 9.5 billion PBMCs. Per donor, three plates each were used for CD4 naive and CD4 memory, two for CD8 naive, and one for CD8 memory. To increase sequencing depth and limit assay-specific biases, TCR repertoire library preparation and sequencing were carried out by different laboratories using diverse techniques. Study-wide findings and limitations: Higher generation probabilities were observed for clonotypes shared by all four sorted-subset donors than for non-shared clonotypes. Naive subsets generally had larger estimated clonotype richness than memory subsets. Pairwise subsampling led to the expectation that sequencing depth would affect the degree of clonotype sharing among donors. Incomplete sequencing was indicated by rarefaction of sorted-subset datasets, despite the large sequencing depth. The genetic and exposure-history diversity represented was limited by the small number of donors. Sampling was limited to blood, and TCR repertoires in tissue likely differ from TCR repertoires in blood. When several donors were compared, the shared fraction of clonotypes was around 4.6% for naive CD4, about 4% for naive CD8, more than 2% for memory CD4, and approximately 0.4% for memory CD8.

The donors were healthy, HIV-negative adults with no recently reported acute infections or vaccinations. Only Caucasian adults living in Nashville, Tennessee, USA were represented among the donors. CD4+ T cells were enriched through magnetic negative selection, after which naive cells were positively selected on CD45RA and the remaining negative fraction served as the memory subset. Blood was obtained by leukapheresis, after which PBMCs were separated by Ficoll-Histopaque density gradient centrifugation and cryopreserved in liquid nitrogen vapor phase. Analytical flow cytometry was used to check the purity and quantity of every magnetically sorted T cell population. From each sorted fraction, genomic DNA was isolated and quantified by UV absorbance on a Nanodrop 2000c. TCR CDR3 regions were amplified from genomic DNA by multiplex PCR using the deep immunoSEQ assay. Genomic DNA extracted from each cell subset was distributed evenly over all wells of several immunoSEQ 96-well plates, and each plate served as one replicate. For sorted subsets, approximately 210 ng of genomic DNA, equivalent to 25,000 to 35,000 T cell genomes, went into each replicate PCR. Purified libraries were measured with a Qubit 3.0 fluorometer, size-checked on a Bioanalyzer 2100, and measured again with the KAPA Library Quantification kit. Every immunoSEQ 96-well plate was sequenced on a dedicated single-read 150-cycle Illumina NextSeq 550 flow cell. As for how the authors treated the data: Because only junctional sequences without quality scores were contained in the immunoSEQ output, filtering matching that applied to full-length reads could not be performed. To assign V/J genes and CDR3, sequences were annotated against IMGT germline references using PyIR, a Python wrapper for IgBLAST v1.9. Reads with weak V/J assignments (E-value above 1e-6), missing CDR3, stop codons, out-of-frame junctions, or ambiguous translated residues were removed. A V3J clonotype was defined by an identical inferred V gene, J gene, and CDR3 amino acid sequence. Percentage overlap between repertoires was computed as shared unique clonotypes divided by the size of the smaller repertoire. Richness of each repertoire was evaluated using RTK rarefaction, the Chao1 estimator, and Recon v2.1 estimates of unobserved clonotypes. OLGA was used to compute generation probabilities for all TCRbeta clonotypes that the gDNA method yielded from a handful of donors. The immuneACCESS repertoire file appears here via TCRdb, limited to in-frame rearrangements. These files lack a portion of the clones; in checked studies, under half of the deficit traces to unresolved V genes, and the cause of the others is not known. V and J calls and clone size are copied from that table; D and trimming were computed from the DNA. The sample table records about 530,000 clones; around 96% of these occur just once. About 0.064% of the sample is taken by the ten largest.

Points on this clone: The antigen it binds to is not known. Nothing much larger sits one base from this clone, and base qualities are not available.

The CDR1 and CDR2 encoded by the germline V gene (reference sequence) are GTSNPN and SVGIG. V was cut back by 2 bases and J by 5 bases, leaving a gap of 10 bases between them. Its CDR3 holds 14 amino acids, cysteine through phenylalanine. Only the CDR3 DNA stays, 42 bases, in frame from base 1. The sequencing sample was made of naive CD4+ T cells sorted from blood. This specimen's cell subset or site label, per the study, means: CD45RA+ positively selected. Recombination joined TRBV30 with TRBJ1-6, with TRBD1 as a weak D call on 6 bases. The receptor comes from a woman younger than 45 in good health. The sequenced DNA is TGTGCCTGGAGTCTAGGACAGAATAATTCACCCCTCCACTTT. This codes for CAWSLGQNNSPLHF.